This T cell receptor beta chain is from a study of blood T cells in healthy people across ages. Trimming removed 7 bases at V and 1 base at J, with 13 bases between. Germline CDR1 SGHTA, CDR2 FQGNSA. The CDR3 consists of 14 residues. A sample-barcoded 5' primer and a J-beta primer mix were used in a second PCR of roughly 7 to 11 cycles. Via MiXCR, TCRdb re-called the 5' RACE reads, giving one row per CDR3 protein. This sample has around 900,000 distinct CDR3 sequences; 29% occur once, and the top ten carry 17%. This clonotype was counted at least ten times. The clonotype was recovered from a woman older than 75 in good health. Sequencing used blood. This chain links TRBV7-2 with TRBJ2-5; unclear D gene. The CDR3 region is CASTPPGPQETQYF. The CDR3 region has the DNA TGTGCCAGCACCCCACCGGGCCCCCAAGAGACCCAGTACTTC.